Listed here is a single T cell receptor (beta chain). CDR1 and CDR2 (germline): SNHLY, FYNNEI. Unmatched junction bases numbered 1, after V lost 6 bases and J lost 3 bases. The CDR3 consists of 15 residues. This sample was taken from a study of cytomegalovirus exposure and HLA in healthy donors. PCR employed 60 Vbeta and 13 Jbeta primers. TCRdb's table, derived via immunoSEQ multiplex PCR, lists solely in-frame clones and lacks some. The sample has about 160,000 clones. Material for sequencing was PBMCs. This chain connects TRBV2 to TRBJ2-3, with 15 bases matching TRBD2. This sequence was found in a woman aged 60-70 years in good health and CMV-seronegative. CDR3 sequence reads: CASRGTSGRTDTQYF. CDR3 bases: TGTGCCAGCAGAGGGACTAGCGGGAGGACAGATACGCAGTATTTT.